Sequencing of this T cell receptor beta chain was carried out in a study of blood T cell repertoires in COVID-19 (dated by TCRdb to the early 2020s). For the wider study: The collaborator samples originated in the United States, Italy and Spain and spanned the acute and convalescent phases of COVID-19. The material from the prospective study consisted of cDNA or gDNA derived from T cells, B-cell-depleted T cells, or PBMCs. Deeply sampled blood TCRbeta repertoires from subjects exposed to, actively infected with, or recovered from COVID-19 were included in the dataset. The repertoires were made available in a free public database intended to serve as a resource for research on the immune response to SARS-CoV-2. Samples came from the ongoing ImmuneRACE study (first 160 participants) plus 1,254 subjects from 6 global collaborators. Nearly every sample came with metadata listing a de-identified subject ID, COVID-19 status, age in years and sex. Where available, HLA class I and class II types were taken from metadata supplied by the sample provider and were not determined by assay-based typing. Paper-wide results and their limitations: How much clinical and demographic metadata was included differed by source and by participant, and the metadata was provided uncurated.

A second Seattle source provided samples from volunteer blood donors who had recovered from COVID-19. The collaborating institutions used their own protocols to collect whole blood in K2EDTA tubes. For TCRbeta analysis, collaborators shipped samples as frozen whole blood, isolated PBMCs, or DNA extracted from either of those sample types. TCRbeta CDR3 regions were amplified from genomic DNA by means of the immunoSEQ Assay, a bias-controlled multiplex PCR. As for the original processing: The number of nucleated cells in each sample was estimated from the amplification of reference gene primers within the assay. Sequence reads were collapsed and filtered to measure the absolute abundance of every unique TCRbeta CDR3 rearrangement. For each sample, productive Simpson clonality was calculated by taking the square root of Simpson's diversity index across productive rearrangements. The clones in this table, taken by TCRdb from immuneACCESS, are in-frame only. Not every clone is retained; where verified, under half of the shortfall comes from an unresolved V gene, and the cause of the rest is unknown. The V and J calls and the clone size are those of that table, but D and trimming were determined from the DNA. A total of approximately 230,000 clones appear in this sample, around 86% of them only once. The ten largest make up over 2% of the sample.

At the junction V is shortened by 1 base and J by 8 bases, with 9 bases in between. From the cysteine up to the phenylalanine, the CDR3 has a length of 14 residues. CDR3 DNA is the only sequence kept; it has 42 bases, read in frame from the first base. CDR1 and CDR2 were assigned from the germline V gene as SGHAT and FQNNGV. There are a few counts of this clone. No cognate antigen has been identified for it. Base qualities are not at hand, and no much larger clone is one base apart. Input material: peripheral blood. The sequence joins TRBV11-2 to TRBJ1-6; the D segment cannot be called with confidence. The TCR comes from a man aged 25-45 years who had recovered from COVID-19. The bases are TGTGCCAGCAGCTTAGGTCCACTGTATTCACCCCTCCACTTT. Protein translation: CASSLGPLYSPLHF.